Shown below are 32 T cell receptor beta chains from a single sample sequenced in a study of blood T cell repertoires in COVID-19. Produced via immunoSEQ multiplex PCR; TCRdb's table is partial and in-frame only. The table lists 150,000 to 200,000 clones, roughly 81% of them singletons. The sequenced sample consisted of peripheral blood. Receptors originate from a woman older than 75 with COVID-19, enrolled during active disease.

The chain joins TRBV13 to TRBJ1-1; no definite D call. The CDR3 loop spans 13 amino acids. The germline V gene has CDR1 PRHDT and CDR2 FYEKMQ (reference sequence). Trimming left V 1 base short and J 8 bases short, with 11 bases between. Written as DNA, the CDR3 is TGTGCCAGCAGCTTAGAGCAGGCCCCAGAAGCTTTCTTT. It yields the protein CASSLEQAPEAFF.

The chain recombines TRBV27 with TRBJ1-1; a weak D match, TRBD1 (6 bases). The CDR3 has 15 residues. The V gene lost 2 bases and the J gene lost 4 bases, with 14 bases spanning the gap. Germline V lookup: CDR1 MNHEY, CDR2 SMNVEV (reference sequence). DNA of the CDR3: TGTGCCAGCAGTTTAAACAGGGTAGGAGTCACTGAAGCTTTCTTT. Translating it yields CASSLNRVGVTEAFF.

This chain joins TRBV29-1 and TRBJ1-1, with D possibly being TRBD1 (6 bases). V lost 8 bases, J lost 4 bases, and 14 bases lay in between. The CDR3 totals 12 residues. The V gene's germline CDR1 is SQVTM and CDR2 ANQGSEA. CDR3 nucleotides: TGCAGCTGCGGCCGGGGGGCCACTGAAGCTTTCTTT. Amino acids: CSCGRGATEAFF.

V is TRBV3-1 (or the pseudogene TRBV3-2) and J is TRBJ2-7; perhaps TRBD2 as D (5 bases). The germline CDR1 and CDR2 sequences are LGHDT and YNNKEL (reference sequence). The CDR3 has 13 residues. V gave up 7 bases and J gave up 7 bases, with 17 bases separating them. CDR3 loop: CASTLSGSREQYF. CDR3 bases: TGTGCCAGCACCCTATCGGGGTCTCGGGAGCAGTACTTC.

The CDR3, as DNA: TGTGCCAGCAGCAAATACAGGGGGAACTCTGGAAACACCATATATTTT. Amino acids: CASSKYRGNSGNTIYF. The genes are TRBV7-9 and TRBJ1-3, with 8 bases that match TRBD1. The CDR3 loop spans 16 amino acids. Per the germline V gene, CDR1 is SEHNR and CDR2 is FQNEAQ (reference sequence). Unmatched junction bases numbered 6, after V lost 5 bases and J lost 0 bases.

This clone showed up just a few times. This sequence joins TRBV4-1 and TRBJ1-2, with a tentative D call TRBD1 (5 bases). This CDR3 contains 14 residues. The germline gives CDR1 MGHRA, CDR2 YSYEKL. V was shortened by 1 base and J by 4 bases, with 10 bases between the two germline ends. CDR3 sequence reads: CASSQVLGGYGYTF. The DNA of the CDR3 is TGCGCCAGCAGCCAAGTTCTCGGGGGCTATGGCTACACCTTC.

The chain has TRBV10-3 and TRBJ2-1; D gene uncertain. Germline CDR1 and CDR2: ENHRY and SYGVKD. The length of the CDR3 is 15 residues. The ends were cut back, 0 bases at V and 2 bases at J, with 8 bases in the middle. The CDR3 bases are TGTGCCATCAGTGAGTCAAGAGGTACCTACAATGAGCAGTTCTTC. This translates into CAISESRGTYNEQFF.

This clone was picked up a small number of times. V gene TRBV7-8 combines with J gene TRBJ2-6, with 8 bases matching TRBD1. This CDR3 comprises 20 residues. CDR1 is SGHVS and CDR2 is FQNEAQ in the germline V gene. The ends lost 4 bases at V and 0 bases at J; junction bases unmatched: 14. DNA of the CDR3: TGTGCCAGCAGCTCTCCTACAGAACAGGGGGTTATCTCTGGGGCCAACGTCCTGACTTTC. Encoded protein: CASSSPTEQGVISGANVLTF.

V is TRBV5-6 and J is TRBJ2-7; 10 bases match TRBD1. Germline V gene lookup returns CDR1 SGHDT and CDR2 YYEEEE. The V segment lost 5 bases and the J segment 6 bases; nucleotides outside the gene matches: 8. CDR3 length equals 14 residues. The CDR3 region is CASSPGTGVGEQYF. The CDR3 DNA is TGTGCCAGCAGTCCTGGGACAGGGGTCGGCGAGCAGTACTTC.

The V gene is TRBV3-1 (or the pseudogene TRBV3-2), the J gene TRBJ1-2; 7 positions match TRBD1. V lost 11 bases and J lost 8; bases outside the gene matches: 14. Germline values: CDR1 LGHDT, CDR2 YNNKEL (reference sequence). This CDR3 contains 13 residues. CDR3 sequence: CAAAMGTGDGYTF. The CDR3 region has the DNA TGTGCCGCAGCCATGGGCACAGGGGACGGCTACACCTTC.

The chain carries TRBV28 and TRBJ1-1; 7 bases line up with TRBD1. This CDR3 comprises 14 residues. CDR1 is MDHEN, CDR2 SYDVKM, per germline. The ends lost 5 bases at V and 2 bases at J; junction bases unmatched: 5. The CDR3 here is CASSNHRGNTEAFF. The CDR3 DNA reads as TGTGCCAGCAGTAACCACAGGGGAAACACTGAAGCTTTCTTT.

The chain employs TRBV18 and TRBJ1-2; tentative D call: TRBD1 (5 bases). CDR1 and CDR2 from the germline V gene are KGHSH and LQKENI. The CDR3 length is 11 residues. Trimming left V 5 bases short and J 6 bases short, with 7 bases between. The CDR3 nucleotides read TGTGCCAGCTCATCGGGGGATGGCTACACCTTC. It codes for CASSSGDGYTF.

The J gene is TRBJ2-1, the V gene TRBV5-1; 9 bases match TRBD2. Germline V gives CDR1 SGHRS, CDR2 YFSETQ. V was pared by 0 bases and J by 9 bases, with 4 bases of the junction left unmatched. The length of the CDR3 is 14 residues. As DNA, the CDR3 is TGCGCCAGCAGCTTGGTGCGGGGGGGCGGTGAGCAGTTCTTC. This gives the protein CASSLVRGGGEQFF.

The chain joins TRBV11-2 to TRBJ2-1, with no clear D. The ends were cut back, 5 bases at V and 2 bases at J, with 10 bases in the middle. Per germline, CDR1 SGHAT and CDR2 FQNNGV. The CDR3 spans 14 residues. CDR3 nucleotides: TGTGCCAGCAGCACTTCGAACCCCTACAATGAGCAGTTCTTC. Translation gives CASSTSNPYNEQFF.

CDR3 protein: CASSQPTGLAKNIQYF. CDR3 coding DNA: TGTGCCAGTAGTCAACCGACAGGACTAGCCAAAAACATTCAGTACTTC. The chain links TRBV19 to TRBJ2-4; D is perhaps TRBD1 (6 bases). The V gene's germline CDR1 is LNHDA and CDR2 SQIVND (reference sequence). The CDR3 has 16 residues. V was shortened by 5 bases and J by 0 bases, with 14 bases between the two germline ends.

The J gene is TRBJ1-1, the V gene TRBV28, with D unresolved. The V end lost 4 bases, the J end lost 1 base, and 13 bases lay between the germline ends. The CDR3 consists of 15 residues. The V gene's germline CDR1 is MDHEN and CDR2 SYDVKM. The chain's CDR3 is CASSSLGGWNTEAFF. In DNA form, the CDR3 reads TGTGCCAGCAGTTCCCTAGGAGGATGGAACACTGAAGCTTTCTTT.

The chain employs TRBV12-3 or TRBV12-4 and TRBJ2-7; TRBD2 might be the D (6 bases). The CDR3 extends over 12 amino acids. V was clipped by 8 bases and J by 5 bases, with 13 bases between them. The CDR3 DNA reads TGTGCCAGCGGGGGAGGTGGAGACGAGCAGTACTTC. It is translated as CASGGGGDEQYF.

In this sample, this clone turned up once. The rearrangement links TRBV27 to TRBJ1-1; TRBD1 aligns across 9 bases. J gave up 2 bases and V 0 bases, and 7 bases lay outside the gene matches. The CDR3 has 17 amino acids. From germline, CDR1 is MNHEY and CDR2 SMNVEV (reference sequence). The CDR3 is CASSLSLGQGPNTEAFF. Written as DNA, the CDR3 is TGTGCCAGCAGTTTATCTCTCGGACAGGGGCCCAACACTGAAGCTTTCTTT.

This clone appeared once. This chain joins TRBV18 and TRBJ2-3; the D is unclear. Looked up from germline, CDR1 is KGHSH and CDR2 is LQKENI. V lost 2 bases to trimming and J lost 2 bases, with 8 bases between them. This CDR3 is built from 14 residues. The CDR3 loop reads CASSPTPNTDTQYF. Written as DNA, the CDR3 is TGTGCCAGCTCACCAACGCCTAACACAGATACGCAGTATTTT.

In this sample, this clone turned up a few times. The CDR3 spells CASSLGPRDDYGYTF. In DNA form, the CDR3 reads TGTGCCAGCAGCTTGGGTCCCAGGGATGACTATGGCTACACCTTC. The chain joins TRBV5-4 to TRBJ1-2, with D tentatively TRBD1 (5 bases). The germline gives CDR1 SGHNT, CDR2 YYREEE (reference sequence). This CDR3 is built from 15 residues. V shed 0 bases and J shed 3 bases, with 12 bases lying between them.

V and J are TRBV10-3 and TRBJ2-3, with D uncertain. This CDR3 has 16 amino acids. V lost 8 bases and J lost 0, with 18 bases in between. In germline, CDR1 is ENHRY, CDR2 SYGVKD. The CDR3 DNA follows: TGTGCCATCCATCCTGGTGGTGGGCTTAGCACAGATACGCAGTATTTT. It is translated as CAIHPGGGLSTDTQYF.

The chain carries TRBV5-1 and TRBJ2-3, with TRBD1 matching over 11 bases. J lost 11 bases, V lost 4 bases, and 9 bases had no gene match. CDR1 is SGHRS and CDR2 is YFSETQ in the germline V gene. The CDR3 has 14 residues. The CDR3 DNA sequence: TGCGCCAGCAGCCCATCGTTGGGACAGGGGGAGCAGTATTTT. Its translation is CASSPSLGQGEQYF.

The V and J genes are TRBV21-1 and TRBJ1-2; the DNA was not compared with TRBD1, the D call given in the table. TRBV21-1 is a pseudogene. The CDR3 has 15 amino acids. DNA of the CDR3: TGTGCCAGCAGCAAAGCCGGCCAGGGGTATGGTGGCTACACCTTC. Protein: CASSKAGQGYGGYTF.

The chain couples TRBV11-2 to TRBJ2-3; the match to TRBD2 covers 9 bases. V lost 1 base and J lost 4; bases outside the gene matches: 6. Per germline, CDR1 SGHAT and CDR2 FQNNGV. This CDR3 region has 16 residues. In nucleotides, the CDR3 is TGTGCCAGCAGCTTAGGGGGAGCGGGGGGCTCAGATACGCAGTATTTT. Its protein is CASSLGGAGGSDTQYF. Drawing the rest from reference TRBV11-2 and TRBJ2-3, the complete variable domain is EAGVAQSPRYKIIEKRQSVAFWCNPISGHATLYWYQQILGQGPKLLIQFQNNGVVDDSQLPKDRFSAERLKGVDSTLKIQPAKLEDSAVYLCASSLGGAGGSDTQYFGPGTRLTVL.

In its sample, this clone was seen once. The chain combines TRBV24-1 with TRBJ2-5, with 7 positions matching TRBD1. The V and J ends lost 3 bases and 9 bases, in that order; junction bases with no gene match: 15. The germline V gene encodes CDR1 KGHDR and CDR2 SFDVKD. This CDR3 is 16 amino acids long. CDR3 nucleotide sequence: TGTGCCACCAGTGATGCTTCGGGACAGTTTCCCGGGGCCCAGTACTTC. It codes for CATSDASGQFPGAQYF.

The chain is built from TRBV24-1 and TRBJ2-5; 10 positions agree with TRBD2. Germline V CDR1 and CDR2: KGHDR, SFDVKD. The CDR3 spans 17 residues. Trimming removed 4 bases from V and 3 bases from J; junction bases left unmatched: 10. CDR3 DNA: TGTGCCACCAGTGAATCGGGGCTAGCGGGGGCGGAAGAGACCCAGTACTTC. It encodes CATSESGLAGAEETQYF.

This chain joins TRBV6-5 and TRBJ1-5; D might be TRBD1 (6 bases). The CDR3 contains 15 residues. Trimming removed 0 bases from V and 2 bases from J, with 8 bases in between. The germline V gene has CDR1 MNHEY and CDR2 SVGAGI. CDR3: CASSYSAGGNQPQHF. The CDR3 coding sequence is TGTGCCAGCAGTTACTCGGCAGGGGGCAATCAGCCCCAGCATTTT.

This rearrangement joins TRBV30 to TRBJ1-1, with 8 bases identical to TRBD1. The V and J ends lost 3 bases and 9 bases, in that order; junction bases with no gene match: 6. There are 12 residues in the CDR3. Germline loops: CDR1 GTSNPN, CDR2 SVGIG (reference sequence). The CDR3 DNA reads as TGTGCCTGGAGCGCACAGGGGGTTCAAGCTTTCTTT. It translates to CAWSAQGVQAFF. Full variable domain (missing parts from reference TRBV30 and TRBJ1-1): SQTIHQWPATLVQPVGSPLSLECTVEGTSNPNLYWYRQAAGRGLQLLFYSVGIGQISSEVPQNLSASRPQDRQFILSSKKLLLSDSGFYLCAWSAQGVQAFFGQGTRLTVV.

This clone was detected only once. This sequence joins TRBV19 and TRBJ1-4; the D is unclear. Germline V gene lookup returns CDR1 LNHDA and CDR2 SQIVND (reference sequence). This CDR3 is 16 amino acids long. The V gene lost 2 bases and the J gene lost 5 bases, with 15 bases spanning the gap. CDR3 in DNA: TGTGCCAGTAGTATAAAGCTCCTCGGAGGGAATGAAAAACTGTTTTTT. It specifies CASSIKLLGGNEKLFF.

CDR3 sequence: CASRAGNDGWDYGYTF. CDR3 sequence (DNA): TGTGCCAGCAGGGCCGGAAACGACGGGTGGGACTATGGCTACACCTTC. V and J are TRBV9 and TRBJ1-2; no reliable D call. The CDR3 consists of 16 residues. Germline V lookup: CDR1 SGDLS, CDR2 YYNGEE. With 5 bases removed from V and 3 bases from J, the gap between germline ends came to 20 bases.

CDR3 in amino acids: CASSSQGAEQYF. CDR3 DNA: TGTGCCAGCAGCTCACAGGGAGCAGAGCAGTACTTC. The chain has TRBV3-1 (or the pseudogene TRBV3-2) and TRBJ2-7; maybe TRBD1 (6 bases). V lost 5 bases, J lost 7 bases, and 12 bases lay in between. This CDR3 spans 12 amino acids. Germline V gives CDR1 LGHDT, CDR2 YNNKEL (reference sequence).

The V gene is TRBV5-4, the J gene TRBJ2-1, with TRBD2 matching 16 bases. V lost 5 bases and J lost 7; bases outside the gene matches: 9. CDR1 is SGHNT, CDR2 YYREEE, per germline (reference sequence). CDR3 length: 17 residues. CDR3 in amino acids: CASRPGTSGGGYNEQFF. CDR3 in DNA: TGTGCCAGCAGACCCGGGACTAGCGGGGGGGGGTATAATGAGCAGTTCTTC.